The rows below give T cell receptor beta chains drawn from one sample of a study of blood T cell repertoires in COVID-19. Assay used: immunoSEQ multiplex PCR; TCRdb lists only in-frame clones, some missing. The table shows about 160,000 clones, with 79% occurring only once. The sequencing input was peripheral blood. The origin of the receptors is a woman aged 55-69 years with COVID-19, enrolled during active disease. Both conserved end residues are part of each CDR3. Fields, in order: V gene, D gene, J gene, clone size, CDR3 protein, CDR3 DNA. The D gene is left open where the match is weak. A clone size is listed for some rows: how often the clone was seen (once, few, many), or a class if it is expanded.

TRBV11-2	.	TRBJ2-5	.	CASRQNPRGRETQYF	TGTGCCAGCAGGCAAAACCCCCGGGGGAGGGAGACCCAGTACTTC
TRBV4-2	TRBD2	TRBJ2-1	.	CASSPYSGSSYNEQFF	TGTGCCAGCAGCCCTTATAGCGGGAGCTCCTACAATGAGCAGTTCTTC
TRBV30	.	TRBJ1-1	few	CAWSFDRSQGEAFF	TGTGCCTGGAGTTTTGACAGGTCTCAAGGTGAAGCTTTCTTT
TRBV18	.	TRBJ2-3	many	CASSQGSDTQYF	TGTGCCAGCTCACAGGGGTCAGATACGCAGTATTTT
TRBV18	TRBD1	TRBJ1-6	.	CASSPGQGNSPLHF	TGTGCCAGCTCACCAGGACAGGGGAATTCACCCCTCCACTTT
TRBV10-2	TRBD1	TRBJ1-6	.	CASKEGQTNSPLHF	TGCGCCAGCAAGGAGGGACAGACGAATTCACCCCTCCACTTT
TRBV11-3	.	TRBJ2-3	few	CASSLTGWTDTQYF	TGTGCCAGCAGCTTAACAGGGTGGACAGATACGCAGTATTTT
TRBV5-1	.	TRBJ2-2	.	CASSLSGQSNTGELFF	TGCGCCAGCAGCTTGTCCGGACAGTCGAACACCGGGGAGCTGTTTTTT
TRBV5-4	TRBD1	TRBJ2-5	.	CASSARDRGGETQYF	TGTGCCAGCAGCGCGCGGGACAGGGGAGGAGAGACCCAGTACTTC
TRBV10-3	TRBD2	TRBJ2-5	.	CAISDPVAGGARVQETQYF	TGTGCCATCAGTGATCCCGTAGCGGGAGGGGCCCGCGTGCAAGAGACCCAGTACTTC